The clone carrying this T cell receptor (beta chain) was observed a few times. The data were obtained in a study of blood T cells in healthy people across ages. It was with a sample-barcoded 5' primer and a J-beta primer mix that a second PCR of about 7 to 12 cycles was run. TCRdb itself ran the 5' RACE reads through MiXCR, one entry per CDR3 protein. Found here are some 1.5 million distinct CDR3 sequences, 28% of them singletons; the top ten hold roughly 8%. Aged about 6 to 90, donors were systemically healthy Caucasians from Russia. CDR1 and CDR2 (germline): LGHNA, YSLEER. The CDR3 spans 15 residues. V shed 3 bases and J 8 bases; nucleotides not matched to a gene: 9.

Sequencing used blood. This sequence was found in a woman aged 25 to 39 in good health. V usage is TRBV4-3 and J usage is TRBJ1-2; TRBD1 matches 10 bases. CDR3 sequence: CASSQGTGAVWGYTF. The CDR3 region has the DNA TGCGCCAGCAGCCAGGGGACAGGGGCGGTTTGGGGCTACACCTTC.